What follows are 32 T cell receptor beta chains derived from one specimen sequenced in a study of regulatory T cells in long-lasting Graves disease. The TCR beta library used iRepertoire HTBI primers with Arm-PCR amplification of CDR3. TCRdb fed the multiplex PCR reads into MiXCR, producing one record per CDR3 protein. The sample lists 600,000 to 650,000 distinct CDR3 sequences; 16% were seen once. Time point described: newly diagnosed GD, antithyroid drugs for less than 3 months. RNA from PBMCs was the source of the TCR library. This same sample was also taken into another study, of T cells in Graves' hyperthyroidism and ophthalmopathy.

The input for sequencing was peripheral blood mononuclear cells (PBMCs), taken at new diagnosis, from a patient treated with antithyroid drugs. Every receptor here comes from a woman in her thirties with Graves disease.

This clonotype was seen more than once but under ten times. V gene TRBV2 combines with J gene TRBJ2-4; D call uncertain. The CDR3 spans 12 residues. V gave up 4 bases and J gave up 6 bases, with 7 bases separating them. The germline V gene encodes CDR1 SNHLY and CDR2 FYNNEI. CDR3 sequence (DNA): TGTGCCAGCAGTGCAAACGGAAACATTCAGTACTTC. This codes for CASSANGNIQYF.

CDR3 residues: CSARDFLAGEQETQYF. The CDR3 DNA sequence: TGCAGTGCTAGAGATTTCCTAGCGGGAGAACAAGAGACCCAGTACTTC. The genes are TRBV20-1 and TRBJ2-5, with TRBD2 matching 10 bases. The junction had 6 bases not matched to a gene; V was cut back by 0 bases and J by 2 bases. There are 16 residues in the CDR3. The V gene's germline CDR1 is DFQATT and CDR2 SNEGSKA (reference sequence).

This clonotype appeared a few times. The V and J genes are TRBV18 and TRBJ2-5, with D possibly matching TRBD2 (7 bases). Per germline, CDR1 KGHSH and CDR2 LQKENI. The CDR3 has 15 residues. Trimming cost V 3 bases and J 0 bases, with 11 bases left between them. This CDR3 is CASSPEGGYQETQYF. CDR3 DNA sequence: TGTGCCAGCTCACCGGAGGGGGGGTACCAAGAGACCCAGTACTTC.

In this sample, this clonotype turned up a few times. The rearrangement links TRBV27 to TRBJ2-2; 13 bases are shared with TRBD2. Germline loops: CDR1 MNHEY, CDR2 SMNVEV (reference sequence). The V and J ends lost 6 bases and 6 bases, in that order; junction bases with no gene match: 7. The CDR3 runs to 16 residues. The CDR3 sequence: CASSSRTSGSSGELFF. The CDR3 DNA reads TGTGCCAGCAGCTCTAGGACTAGCGGGAGTTCCGGGGAGCTGTTTTTT.

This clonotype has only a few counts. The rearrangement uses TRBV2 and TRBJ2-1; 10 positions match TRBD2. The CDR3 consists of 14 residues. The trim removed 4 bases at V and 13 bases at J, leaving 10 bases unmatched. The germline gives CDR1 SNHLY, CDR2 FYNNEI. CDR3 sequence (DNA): TGTGCCAGCAGTGCGGGGCTAGCGGGGGCTCTCCAGTTCTTC. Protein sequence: CASSAGLAGALQFF.

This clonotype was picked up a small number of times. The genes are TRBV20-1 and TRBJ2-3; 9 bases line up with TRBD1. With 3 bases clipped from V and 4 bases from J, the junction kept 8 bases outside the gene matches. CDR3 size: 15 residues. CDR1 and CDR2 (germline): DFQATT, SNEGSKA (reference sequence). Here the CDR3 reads CSASRDRDPADTQYF. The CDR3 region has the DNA TGCAGTGCTAGCCGGGACAGGGACCCGGCAGATACGCAGTATTTT.

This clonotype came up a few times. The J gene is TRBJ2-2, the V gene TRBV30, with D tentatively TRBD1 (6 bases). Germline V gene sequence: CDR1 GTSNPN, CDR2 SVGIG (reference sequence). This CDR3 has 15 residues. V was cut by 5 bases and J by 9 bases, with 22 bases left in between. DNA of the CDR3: TGTGCCTGGGGGGAAGGGACACTTGCTGTACGGGAGCTGTTTTTT. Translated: CAWGEGTLAVRELFF.

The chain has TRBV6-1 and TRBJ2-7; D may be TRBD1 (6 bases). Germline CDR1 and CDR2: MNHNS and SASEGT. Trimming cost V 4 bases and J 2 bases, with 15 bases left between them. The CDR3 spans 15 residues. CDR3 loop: CASSVSTGTTYEQYF. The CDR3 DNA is TGTGCCAGCAGTGTCTCCACCGGGACAACCTACGAGCAGTACTTC.

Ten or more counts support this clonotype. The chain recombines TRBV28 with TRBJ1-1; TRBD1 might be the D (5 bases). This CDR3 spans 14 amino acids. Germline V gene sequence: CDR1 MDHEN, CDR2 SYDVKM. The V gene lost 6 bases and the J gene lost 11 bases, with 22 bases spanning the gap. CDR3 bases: TGTGCCAGCAGCGAAACTGGGACCAGCTGGGACGCTTTCTTT. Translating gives CASSETGTSWDAFF.

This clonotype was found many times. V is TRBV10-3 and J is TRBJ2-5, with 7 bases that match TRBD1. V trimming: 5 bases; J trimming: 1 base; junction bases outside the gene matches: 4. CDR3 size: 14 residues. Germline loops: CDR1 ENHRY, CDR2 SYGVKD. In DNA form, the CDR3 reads TGTGCCATCAGTACGACAGGGTTCCAAGAGACCCAGTACTTC. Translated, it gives CAISTTGFQETQYF.

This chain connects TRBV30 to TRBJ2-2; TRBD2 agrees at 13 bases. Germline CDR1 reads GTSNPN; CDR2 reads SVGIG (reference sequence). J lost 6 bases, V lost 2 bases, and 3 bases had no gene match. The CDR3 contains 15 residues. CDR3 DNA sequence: TGTGCCTGGAGTACGGGACTAGCGGGATCCGGGGAGCTGTTTTTT. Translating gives CAWSTGLAGSGELFF.

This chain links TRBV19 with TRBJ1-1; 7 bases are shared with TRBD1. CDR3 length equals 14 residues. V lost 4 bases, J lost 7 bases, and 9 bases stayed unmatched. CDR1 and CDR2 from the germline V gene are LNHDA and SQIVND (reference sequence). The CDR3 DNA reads TGTGCCAGTAGTACGTCGGGACAGTCCTTTGAAGCTTTCTTT. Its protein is CASSTSGQSFEAFF.

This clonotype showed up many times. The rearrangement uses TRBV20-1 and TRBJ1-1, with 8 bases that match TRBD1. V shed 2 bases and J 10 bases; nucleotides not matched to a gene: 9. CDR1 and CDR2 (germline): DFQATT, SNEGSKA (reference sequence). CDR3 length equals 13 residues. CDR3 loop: CSARIQGAPGAFF. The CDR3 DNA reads TGCAGTGCTAGAATTCAGGGGGCGCCCGGAGCTTTCTTT.

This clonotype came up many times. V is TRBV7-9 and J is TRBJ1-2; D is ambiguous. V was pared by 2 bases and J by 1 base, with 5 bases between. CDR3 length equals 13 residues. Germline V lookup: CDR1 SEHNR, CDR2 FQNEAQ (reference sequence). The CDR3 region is CASSLSVNYGYTF. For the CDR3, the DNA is TGTGCCAGCAGCTTATCCGTTAACTATGGCTACACCTTC. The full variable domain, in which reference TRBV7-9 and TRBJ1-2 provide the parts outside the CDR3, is DTGVSQNPRHKITKRGQNVTFRCDPISEHNRLYWYRQTLGQGPEFLTYFQNEAQLEKSRLLSDRFSAERPKGSFSTLEIQRTEQGDSAMYLCASSLSVNYGYTFGSGTRLTVV.

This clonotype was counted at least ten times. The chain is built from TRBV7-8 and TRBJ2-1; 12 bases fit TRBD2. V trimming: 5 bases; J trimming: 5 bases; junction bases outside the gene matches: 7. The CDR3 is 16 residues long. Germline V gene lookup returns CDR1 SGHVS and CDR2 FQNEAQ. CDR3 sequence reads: CASSTSGLAGNNEQFF. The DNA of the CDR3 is TGTGCCAGCAGCACGTCGGGACTAGCGGGTAACAATGAGCAGTTCTTC. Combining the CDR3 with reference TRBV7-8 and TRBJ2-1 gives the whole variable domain GAGVSQSPRYKVAKRGQDVALRCDPISGHVSLFWYQQALGQGPEFLTYFQNEAQLDKSGLPSDRFFAERPEGSVSTLKIQRTQQEDSAVYLCASSTSGLAGNNEQFFGPGTRLTVL.

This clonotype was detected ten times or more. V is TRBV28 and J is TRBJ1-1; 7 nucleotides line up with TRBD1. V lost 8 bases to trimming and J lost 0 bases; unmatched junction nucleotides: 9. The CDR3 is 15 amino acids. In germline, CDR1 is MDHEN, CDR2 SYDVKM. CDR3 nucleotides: TGTGCCAGCCTTTCACCGGGACAGATGAACACTGAAGCTTTCTTT. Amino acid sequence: CASLSPGQMNTEAFF. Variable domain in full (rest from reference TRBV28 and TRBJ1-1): DVKVTQSSRYLVKRTGEKVFLECVQDMDHENMFWYRQDPGLGLRLIYFSYDVKMKEKGDIPEGYSVSREKKERFSLILESASTNQTSMYLCASLSPGQMNTEAFFGQGTRLTVV.

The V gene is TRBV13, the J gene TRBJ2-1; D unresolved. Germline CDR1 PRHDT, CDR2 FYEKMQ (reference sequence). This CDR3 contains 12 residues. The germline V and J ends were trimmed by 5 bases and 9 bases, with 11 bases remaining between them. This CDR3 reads CASSTRDFEQFF. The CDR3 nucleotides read TGTGCCAGCAGCACCAGAGATTTTGAGCAGTTCTTC.

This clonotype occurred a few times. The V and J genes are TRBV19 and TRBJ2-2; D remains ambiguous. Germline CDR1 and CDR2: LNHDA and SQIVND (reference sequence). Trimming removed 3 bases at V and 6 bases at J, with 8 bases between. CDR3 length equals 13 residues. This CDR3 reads CASSIGRAGELFF. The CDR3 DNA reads TGTGCCAGTAGTATCGGAAGGGCCGGGGAGCTGTTTTTT.

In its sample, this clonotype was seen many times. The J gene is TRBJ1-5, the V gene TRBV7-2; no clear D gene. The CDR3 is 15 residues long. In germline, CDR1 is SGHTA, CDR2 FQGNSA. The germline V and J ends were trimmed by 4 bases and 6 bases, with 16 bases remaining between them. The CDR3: CASSSLGHRVQPQHF. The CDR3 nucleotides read TGTGCCAGCAGCTCCCTAGGGCACCGCGTTCAGCCCCAGCATTTT.

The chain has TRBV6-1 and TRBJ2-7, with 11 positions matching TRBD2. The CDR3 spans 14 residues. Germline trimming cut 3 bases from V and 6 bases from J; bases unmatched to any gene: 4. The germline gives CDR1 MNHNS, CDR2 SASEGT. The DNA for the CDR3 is TGTGCCAGCAGTGAGACTAGCGGGGAAGGCGAGCAGTACTTC. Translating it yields CASSETSGEGEQYF.

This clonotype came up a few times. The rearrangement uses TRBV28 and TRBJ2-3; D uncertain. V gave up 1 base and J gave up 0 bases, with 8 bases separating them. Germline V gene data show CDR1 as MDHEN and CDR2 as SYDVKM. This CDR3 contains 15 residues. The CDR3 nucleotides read TGTGCCAGCAGTTTATTTGGTGGGAGCACAGATACGCAGTATTTT. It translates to CASSLFGGSTDTQYF.

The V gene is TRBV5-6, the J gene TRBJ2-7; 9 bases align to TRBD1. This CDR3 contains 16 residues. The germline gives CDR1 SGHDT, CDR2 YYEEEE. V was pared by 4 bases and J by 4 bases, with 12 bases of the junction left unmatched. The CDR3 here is CASSLTGQGLGYEQYF. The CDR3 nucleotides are TGTGCCAGCAGCCTCACCGGACAGGGGCTGGGTTACGAGCAGTACTTC.

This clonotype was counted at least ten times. CDR3 nucleotides: TGTGCCTGGAGTTTGCTGGACAATGAGCAGTTCTTC. Amino acid sequence: CAWSLLDNEQFF. This chain uses TRBV30 with TRBJ2-1; D is ambiguous. This CDR3 has 12 residues. The germline CDR1 and CDR2 sequences are GTSNPN and SVGIG (reference sequence). Between the trimmed V and J ends, which lost 2 bases and 5 bases, there was a span of 7 bases. Based on the CDR3 plus reference TRBV30 and TRBJ2-1, the full variable domain is SQTIHQWPATLVQPVGSPLSLECTVEGTSNPNLYWYRQAAGRGLQLLFYSVGIGQISSEVPQNLSASRPQDRQFILSSKKLLLSDSGFYLCAWSLLDNEQFFGPGTRLTVL.

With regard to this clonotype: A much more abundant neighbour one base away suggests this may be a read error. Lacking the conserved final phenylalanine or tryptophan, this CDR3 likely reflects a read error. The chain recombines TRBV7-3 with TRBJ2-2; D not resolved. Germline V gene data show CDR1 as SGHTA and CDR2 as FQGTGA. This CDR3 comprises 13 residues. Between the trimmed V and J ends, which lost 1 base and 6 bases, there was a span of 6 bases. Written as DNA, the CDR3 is TGTGCCAGCAGCTTAAGGGTCTCCGGGGAGCTGTTTCTT. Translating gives CASSLRVSGELFL.

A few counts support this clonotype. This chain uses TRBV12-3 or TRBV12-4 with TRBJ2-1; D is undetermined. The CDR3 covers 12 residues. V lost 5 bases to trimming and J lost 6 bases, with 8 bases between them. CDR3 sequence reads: CASSAQLNEQFF. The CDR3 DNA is TGTGCCAGCAGTGCCCAACTCAATGAGCAGTTCTTC.

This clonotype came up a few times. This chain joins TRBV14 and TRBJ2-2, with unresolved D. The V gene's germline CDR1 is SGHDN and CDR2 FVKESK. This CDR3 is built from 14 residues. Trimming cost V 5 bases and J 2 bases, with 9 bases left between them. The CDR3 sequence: CASSSHRNTGELFF. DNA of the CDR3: TGTGCCAGCAGCTCCCATCGCAACACCGGGGAGCTGTTTTTT.

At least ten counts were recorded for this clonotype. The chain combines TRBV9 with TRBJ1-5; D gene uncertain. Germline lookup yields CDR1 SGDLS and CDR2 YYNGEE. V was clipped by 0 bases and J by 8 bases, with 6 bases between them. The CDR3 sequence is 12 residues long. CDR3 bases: TGTGCCAGCAGCGTAGTAAGGGAGCCCCAGCATTTT. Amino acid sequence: CASSVVREPQHF.

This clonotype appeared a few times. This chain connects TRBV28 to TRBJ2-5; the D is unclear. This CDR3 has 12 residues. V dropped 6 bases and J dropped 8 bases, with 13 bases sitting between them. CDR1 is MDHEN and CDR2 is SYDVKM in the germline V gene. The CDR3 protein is CASSQARSTQYF. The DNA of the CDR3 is TGTGCCAGCAGCCAAGCCCGGAGTACCCAGTACTTC.

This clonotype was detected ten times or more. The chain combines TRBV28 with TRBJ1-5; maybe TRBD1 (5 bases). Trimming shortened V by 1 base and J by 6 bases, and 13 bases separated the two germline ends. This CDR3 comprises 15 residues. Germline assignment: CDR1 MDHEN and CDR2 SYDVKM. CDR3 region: CASSLFRGASQPQHF. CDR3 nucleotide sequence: TGTGCCAGCAGTTTATTCCGGGGCGCGTCTCAGCCCCAGCATTTT.

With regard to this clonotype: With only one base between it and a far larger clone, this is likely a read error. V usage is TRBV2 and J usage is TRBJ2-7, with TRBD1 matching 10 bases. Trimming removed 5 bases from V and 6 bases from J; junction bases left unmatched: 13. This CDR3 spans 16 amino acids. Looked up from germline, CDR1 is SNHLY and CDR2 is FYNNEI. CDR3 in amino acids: CASSPEGQGYDCEQYF. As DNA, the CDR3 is TGTGCCAGCAGTCCCGAGGGACAGGGGTATGACTGCGAGCAGTACTTC.

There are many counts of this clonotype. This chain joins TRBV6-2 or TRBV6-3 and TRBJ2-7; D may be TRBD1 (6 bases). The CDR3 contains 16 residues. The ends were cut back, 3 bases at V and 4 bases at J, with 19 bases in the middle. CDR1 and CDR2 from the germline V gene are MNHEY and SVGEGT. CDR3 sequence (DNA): TGTGCCAGCAGTTATTCCAGGGGAAGGCTGTGGTACGAGCAGTACTTC. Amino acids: CASSYSRGRLWYEQYF.

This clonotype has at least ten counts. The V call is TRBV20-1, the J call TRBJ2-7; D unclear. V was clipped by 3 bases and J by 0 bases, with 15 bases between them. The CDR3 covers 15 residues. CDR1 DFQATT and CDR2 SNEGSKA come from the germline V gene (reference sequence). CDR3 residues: CSARGASLSSYEQYF. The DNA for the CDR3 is TGCAGTGCTAGGGGCGCGTCCCTGAGCTCCTACGAGCAGTACTTC.